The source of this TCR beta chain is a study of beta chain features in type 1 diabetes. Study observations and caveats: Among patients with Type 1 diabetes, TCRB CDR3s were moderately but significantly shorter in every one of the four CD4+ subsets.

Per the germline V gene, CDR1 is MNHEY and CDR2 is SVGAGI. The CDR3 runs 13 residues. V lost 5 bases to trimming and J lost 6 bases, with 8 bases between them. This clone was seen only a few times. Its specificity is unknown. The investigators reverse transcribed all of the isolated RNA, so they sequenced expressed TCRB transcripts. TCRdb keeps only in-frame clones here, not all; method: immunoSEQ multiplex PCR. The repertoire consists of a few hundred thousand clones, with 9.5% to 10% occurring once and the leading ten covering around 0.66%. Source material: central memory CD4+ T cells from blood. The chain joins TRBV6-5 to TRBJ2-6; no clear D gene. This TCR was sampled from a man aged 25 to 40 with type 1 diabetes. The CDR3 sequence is CASSRQTANVLTF. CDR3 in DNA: TGTGCCAGCAGTCGACAAACGGCCAACGTCCTGACTTTC.